The rows below give T cell receptor beta chains drawn from one sample of a study of T cells in Graves' hyperthyroidism and ophthalmopathy. TCRdb recomputed calls from the multiplex PCR reads with MiXCR, one row per CDR3 protein. The table records 370,000 or so distinct CDR3 sequences, about 14% of them present only once. Sequencing input: blood. All receptors derive from a man younger than 45 with Graves' hyperthyroidism that later progressed to Graves' ophthalmopathy. CDR3s include the opening cysteine and the closing phenylalanine or tryptophan.

16	TRBJ2-7	TRBV7-2	CASSPFGSGGTYEQYF
15	TRBJ2-3	TRBV6-1	CASSYWTGSTDTQYF
15	TRBJ2-6	TRBV5-1	CASSSGFSGANVLTF
13	TRBJ2-3	TRBV5-1	CASSLKAPDTQYF
14	TRBJ2-7	TRBV12-3/TRBV12-4	CASSFGQAGDEQYF
18	TRBJ2-3	TRBV9	CASSVATSGGSSTDTQYF
15	TRBJ2-3	TRBV10-2	CASSEGGGSGDTQYF
14	TRBJ1-4	TRBV6-2/TRBV6-3	CASSPMTGGEKLFF
16	TRBJ1-1	TRBV12-3/TRBV12-4	CASSFGRRGADTEAFF
15	TRBJ2-6	TRBV5-5	CASSFRAEGANVLTF
16	TRBJ2-3	TRBV7-9	CASSLGRDRGYTTQYF
13	TRBJ1-1	TRBV5-8	CASSETKDTKAFF
15	TRBJ1-1	TRBV28	CASSLYSGVYTEAFF
13	TRBJ1-1	TRBV2	CASSTDLNTEAFF
15	TRBJ1-1	TRBV7-8	CASSLNPGGGTEAFF
12	TRBJ1-2	TRBV30	CAWSVRGYGYTF
14	TRBJ2-2	TRBV9	CASSVGENTGELFF
15	TRBJ2-3	TRBV5-6	CASSSGLAGSDTQYF
15	TRBJ1-1	TRBV4-2	CASSQQGARGTEAFF
15	TRBJ1-5	TRBV5-6	CASSSRDYSNQPQHF
14	TRBJ1-1	TRBV9	CASSGRRQGGEAFF
14	TRBJ1-5	TRBV2	CASSVGREPQPQHF
13	TRBJ1-2	TRBV27	CASSFGDYYGYTF
15	TRBJ2-7	TRBV7-9	CASSLASGGPYEQYF
14	TRBJ1-4	TRBV5-1	CASGVGQENEKLFF
13	TRBJ1-1	TRBV13	CASSLVGFTEAFF
14	TRBJ1-1	TRBV2	CASSVGQSNTEAFF
16	TRBJ2-7	TRBV3-1	CASSHYLGTGNYEQYF
13	TRBJ2-7	TRBV20-1	CSARPGQGYEQYF
13	TRBJ2-2	TRBV7-9	CASSRQSTGELFF
16	TRBJ2-5	TRBV3-1	CASSLLGGVATETQYF
14	TRBJ2-7	TRBV20-1	CSARDPSGEYEQYF
14	TRBJ1-2	TRBV2	CASSEDAATVGYTF
13	TRBJ1-5	TRBV30	CAWSRDRGQPQHF
15	TRBJ1-2	TRBV7-9	CASSFSTALNYGYTF
14	TRBJ2-7	TRBV7-6	CASSAGTRDYEQYF
16	TRBJ2-5	TRBV20-1	CSARDRGAGDQETQYF
15	TRBJ1-1	TRBV11-3	CASSLRGGRDTEAFF
15	TRBJ2-3	TRBV24-1	CATSVRGGGTDTQYF
16	TRBJ1-5	TRBV19	CASESWGGGGIQPQHF
16	TRBJ2-5	TRBV4-2	CASSQGGNRGQETQYF
16	TRBJ1-3	TRBV12-5	CASGLALDRAGNTIYF
11	TRBJ1-2	TRBV20-1	CSAGRPYGYTF
16	TRBJ1-2	TRBV12-5	CASGGDRGLLGDGYTF
15	TRBJ1-2	TRBV11-1	CASSPGTGERYGYTF
12	TRBJ1-1	TRBV3-1	CASSQGQLEAFF
15	TRBJ1-6	TRBV28	CASSLQPGRDSPLHF
14	TRBJ1-4	TRBV18	CASSPPEANEKLFF
14	TRBJ2-3	TRBV11-3	CASSLGRIRDTQYF
15	TRBJ1-5	TRBV6-1	CASSSRQNSNQPQHF
15	TRBJ2-2	TRBV27	CVSKSSGGAPGELFF
16	TRBJ2-1	TRBV11-2	CASRSSQGSSYNEQFF
18	TRBJ2-4	TRBV7-8	CASSLGQGNTLAKNIQYF
16	TRBJ2-3	TRBV5-6	CASSLPSSASTDTQYF
12	TRBJ2-7	TRBV27	CASMTGSYEQYF